This TCR beta chain was identified during a study of blood T cell repertoires in COVID-19. Study overall: The United States, Italy and Spain were the sources of the acute and convalescent COVID-19 samples. The analysed material was cDNA or gDNA that came from T cells, B-cell-depleted T cells, or PBMCs.

Germline V lookup: CDR1 SQVTM, CDR2 ANQGSEA. With 4 bases removed from V and 3 bases from J, the gap between germline ends came to 9 bases. The CDR3 is made up of 12 amino acids. The data were produced by immunoSEQ multiplex PCR, yet TCRdb's version contains in-frame clones alone and is incomplete. The repertoire holds about 76,000 clones, with 75% to 90% as singletons. The clonotype was recovered from a human donor in a cohort sampled during active COVID-19. Sequencing was carried out using peripheral blood. This chain connects TRBV29-1 to TRBJ1-1; D is uncertain. The CDR3 reads CSVVPGDTEAFF. In nucleotides, the CDR3 is TGCAGCGTTGTCCCGGGAGACACTGAAGCTTTCTTT.